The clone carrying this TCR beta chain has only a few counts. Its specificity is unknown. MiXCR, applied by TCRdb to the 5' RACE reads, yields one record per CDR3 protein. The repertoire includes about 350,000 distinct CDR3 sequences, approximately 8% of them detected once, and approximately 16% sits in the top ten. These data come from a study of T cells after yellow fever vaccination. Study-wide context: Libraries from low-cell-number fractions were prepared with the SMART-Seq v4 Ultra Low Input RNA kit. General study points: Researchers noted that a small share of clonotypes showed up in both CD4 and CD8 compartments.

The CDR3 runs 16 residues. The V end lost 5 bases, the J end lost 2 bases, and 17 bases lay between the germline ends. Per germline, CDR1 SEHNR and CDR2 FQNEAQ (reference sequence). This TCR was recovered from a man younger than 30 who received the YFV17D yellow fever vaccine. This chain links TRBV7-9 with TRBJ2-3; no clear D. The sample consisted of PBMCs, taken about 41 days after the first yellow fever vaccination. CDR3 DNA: TGTGCCAGCAGCCTCCGACGAGGAACCTTCACAGATACGCAGTATTTT. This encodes CASSLRRGTFTDTQYF.